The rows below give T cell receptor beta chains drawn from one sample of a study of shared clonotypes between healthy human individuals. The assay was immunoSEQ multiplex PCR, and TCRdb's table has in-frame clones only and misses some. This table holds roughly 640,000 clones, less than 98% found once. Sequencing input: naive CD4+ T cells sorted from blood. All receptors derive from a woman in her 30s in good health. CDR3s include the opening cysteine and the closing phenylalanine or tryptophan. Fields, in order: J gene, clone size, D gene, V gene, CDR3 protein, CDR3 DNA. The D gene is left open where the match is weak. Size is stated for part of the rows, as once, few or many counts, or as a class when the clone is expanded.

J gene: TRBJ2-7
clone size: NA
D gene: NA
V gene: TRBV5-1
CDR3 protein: CASSLDDETSYEQYF
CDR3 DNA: TGCGCCAGCAGCTTGGATGACGAAACATCCTACGAGCAGTACTTC

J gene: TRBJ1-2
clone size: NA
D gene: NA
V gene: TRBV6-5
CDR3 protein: CASSYRDDYGYTF
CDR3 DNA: TGTGCCAGCAGTTACAGGGATGACTATGGCTACACCTTC

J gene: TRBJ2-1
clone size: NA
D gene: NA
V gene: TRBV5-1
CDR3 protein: CASAPAVAGSSNEQFF
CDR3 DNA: TGCGCCAGCGCCCCAGCCGTCGCGGGAAGCTCCAATGAGCAGTTCTTC

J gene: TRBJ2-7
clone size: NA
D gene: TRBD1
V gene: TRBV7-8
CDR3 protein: CASSRRDRVEQYF
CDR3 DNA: TGTGCCAGCAGCCGACGGGACAGGGTCGAGCAGTACTTC

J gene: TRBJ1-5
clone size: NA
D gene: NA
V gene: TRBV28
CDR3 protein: CASSYQVGRSNQPQHF
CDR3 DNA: TGTGCCAGCAGTTATCAGGTCGGTAGGAGCAATCAGCCCCAGCATTTT

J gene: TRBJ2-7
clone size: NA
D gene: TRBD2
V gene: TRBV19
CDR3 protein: CASSMTSGSYEQYF
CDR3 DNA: TGTGCCAGTAGTATGACTAGCGGGAGCTACGAGCAGTACTTC

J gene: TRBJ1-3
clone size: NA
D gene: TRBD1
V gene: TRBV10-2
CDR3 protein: CASSEQDRAPGNTIYF
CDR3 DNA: TGCGCCAGCAGTGAACAGGACAGGGCCCCTGGAAACACCATATATTTT

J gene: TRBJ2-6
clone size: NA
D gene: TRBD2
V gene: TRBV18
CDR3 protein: CASSPPASGGGSGANVLTF
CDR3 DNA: TGTGCCAGCTCACCACCGGCTAGCGGGGGTGGCTCTGGGGCCAACGTCCTGACTTTC

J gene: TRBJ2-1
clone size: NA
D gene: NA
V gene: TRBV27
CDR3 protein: CASSAASSYNEQFF
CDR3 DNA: TGTGCCAGCAGTGCCGCGAGCTCGTACAATGAGCAGTTCTTC

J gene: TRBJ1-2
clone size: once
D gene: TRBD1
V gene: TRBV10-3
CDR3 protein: CAISSWTGKGYTF
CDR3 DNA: TGTGCCATCAGTTCCTGGACAGGGAAGGGCTACACCTTC

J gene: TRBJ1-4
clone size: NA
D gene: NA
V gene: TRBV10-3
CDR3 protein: CAISDPGNGDEKLFF
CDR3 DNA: TGTGCCATCAGTGACCCGGGGAACGGCGATGAAAAACTGTTTTTT

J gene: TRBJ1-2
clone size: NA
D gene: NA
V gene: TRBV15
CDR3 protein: CATSRASGTYYGYTF
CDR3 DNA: TGTGCCACCAGCAGGGCCTCCGGGACTTACTATGGCTACACCTTC

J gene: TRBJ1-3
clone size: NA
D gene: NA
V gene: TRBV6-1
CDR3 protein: CASSEIGASSGNTIYF
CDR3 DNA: TGTGCCAGCAGTGAAATTGGGGCGAGCTCTGGAAACACCATATATTTT

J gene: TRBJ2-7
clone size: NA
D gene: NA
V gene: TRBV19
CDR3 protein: CASSPAWGGDYEQYF
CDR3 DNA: TGTGCCAGTAGTCCGGCCTGGGGCGGAGACTACGAGCAGTACTTC

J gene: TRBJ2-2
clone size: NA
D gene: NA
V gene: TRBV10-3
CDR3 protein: CAISPRGTGELFF
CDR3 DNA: TGTGCCATCAGCCCTCGGGGGACCGGGGAGCTGTTTTTT

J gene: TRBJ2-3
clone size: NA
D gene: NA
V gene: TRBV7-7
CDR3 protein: CASSLEAGGTDTQYF
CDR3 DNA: TGTGCCAGCAGCTTAGAGGCAGGAGGCACAGATACGCAGTATTTT

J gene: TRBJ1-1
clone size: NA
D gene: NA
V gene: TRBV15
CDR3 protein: CATSRDYGPNTEAFF
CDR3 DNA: TGTGCCACCAGCAGAGATTACGGACCGAACACTGAAGCTTTCTTT

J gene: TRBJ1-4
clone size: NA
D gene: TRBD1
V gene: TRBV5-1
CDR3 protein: CASSFNRGSRANEKLFF
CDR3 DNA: TGCGCCAGCAGCTTTAACAGGGGATCGAGGGCTAATGAAAAACTGTTTTTT

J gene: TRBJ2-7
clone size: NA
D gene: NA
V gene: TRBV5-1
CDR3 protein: CASSLEGDLGEQYF
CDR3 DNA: TGCGCCAGCAGCTTGGAGGGGGATTTGGGCGAGCAGTACTTC

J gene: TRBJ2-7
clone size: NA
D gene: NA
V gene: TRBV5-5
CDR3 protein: CASSLLVWSDPRQNYEQYF
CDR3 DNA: TGTGCCAGCAGCTTGCTCGTGTGGTCGGATCCAAGACAAAACTACGAGCAGTACTTC

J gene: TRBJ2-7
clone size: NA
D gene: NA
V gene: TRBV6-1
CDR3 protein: CASSDSGVYEQYF
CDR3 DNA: TGTGCCAGCAGTGATTCGGGGGTCTACGAGCAGTACTTC

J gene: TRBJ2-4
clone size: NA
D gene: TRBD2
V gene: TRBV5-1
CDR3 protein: CASSLGTSGAKNIQYF
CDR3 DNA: TGCGCCAGCAGCTTGGGAACTAGCGGGGCCAAAAACATTCAGTACTTC

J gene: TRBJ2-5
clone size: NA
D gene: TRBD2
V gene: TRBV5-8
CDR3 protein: CASTSRGVLETQYF
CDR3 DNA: TGTGCCAGCACCAGCCGGGGGGTTCTGGAGACCCAGTACTTC

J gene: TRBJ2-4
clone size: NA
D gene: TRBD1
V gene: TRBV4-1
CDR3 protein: CASSPPRDRVLAKNIQYF
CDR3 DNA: TGCGCCAGCAGCCCCCCCCGGGACAGAGTACTAGCCAAAAACATTCAGTACTTC

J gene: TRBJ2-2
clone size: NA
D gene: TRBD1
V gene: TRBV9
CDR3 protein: CASSVEIRGRTGELFF
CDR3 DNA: TGTGCCAGCAGCGTAGAGATCAGGGGGAGAACCGGGGAGCTGTTTTTT

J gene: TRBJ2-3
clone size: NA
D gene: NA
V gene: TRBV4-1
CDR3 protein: CASSPITGVPDTQYF
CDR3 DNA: TGCGCCAGCAGCCCAATCACCGGGGTTCCAGATACGCAGTATTTT

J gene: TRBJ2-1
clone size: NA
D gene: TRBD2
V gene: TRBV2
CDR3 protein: CASSQLGGSPYNEQFF
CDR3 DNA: TGTGCCAGCAGCCAACTGGGGGGGAGCCCGTACAATGAGCAGTTCTTC

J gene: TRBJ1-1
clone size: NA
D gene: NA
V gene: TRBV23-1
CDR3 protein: CASSPKRGYKGETEAFF
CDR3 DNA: TGCGCCAGCAGTCCCAAGAGGGGGTACAAAGGGGAGACTGAAGCTTTCTTT

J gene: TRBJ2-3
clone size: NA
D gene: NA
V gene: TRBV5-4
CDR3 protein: CASSSGQNTDTQYF
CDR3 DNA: TGTGCCAGCAGCTCAGGACAGAACACAGATACGCAGTATTTT

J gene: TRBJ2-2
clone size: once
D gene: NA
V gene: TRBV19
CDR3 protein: CASSIQGTGELFF
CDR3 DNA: TGTGCCAGTAGTATTCAGGGTACCGGGGAGCTGTTTTTT

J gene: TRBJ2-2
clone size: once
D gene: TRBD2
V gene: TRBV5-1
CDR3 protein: CASSPGLAGVDTGELFF
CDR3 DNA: TGCGCCAGCAGCCCGGGACTAGCGGGAGTCGACACCGGGGAGCTGTTTTTT

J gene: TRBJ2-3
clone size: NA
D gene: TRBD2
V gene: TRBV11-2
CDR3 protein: CASSSIAGDTQYF
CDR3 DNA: TGTGCCAGCAGCTCCATAGCGGGAGATACGCAGTATTTT

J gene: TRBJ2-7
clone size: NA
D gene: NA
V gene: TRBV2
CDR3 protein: CASSAVTQTYEQYF
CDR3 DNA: TGTGCCAGCAGTGCGGTGACACAAACCTACGAGCAGTACTTC